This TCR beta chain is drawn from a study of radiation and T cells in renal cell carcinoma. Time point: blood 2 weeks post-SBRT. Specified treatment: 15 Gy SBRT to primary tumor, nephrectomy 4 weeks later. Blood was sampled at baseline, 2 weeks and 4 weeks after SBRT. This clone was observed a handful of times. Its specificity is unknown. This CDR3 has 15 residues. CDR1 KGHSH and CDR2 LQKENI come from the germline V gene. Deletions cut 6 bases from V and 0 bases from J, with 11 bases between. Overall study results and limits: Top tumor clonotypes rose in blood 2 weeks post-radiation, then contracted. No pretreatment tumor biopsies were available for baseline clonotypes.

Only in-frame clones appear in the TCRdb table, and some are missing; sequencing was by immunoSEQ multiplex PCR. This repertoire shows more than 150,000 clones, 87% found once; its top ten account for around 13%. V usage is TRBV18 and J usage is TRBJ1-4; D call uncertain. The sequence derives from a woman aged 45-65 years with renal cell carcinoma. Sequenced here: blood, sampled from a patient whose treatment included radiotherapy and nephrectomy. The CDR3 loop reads CASSPDWATNEKLFF. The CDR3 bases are TGTGCCAGCTCCCCCGACTGGGCAACTAATGAAAAACTGTTTTTT. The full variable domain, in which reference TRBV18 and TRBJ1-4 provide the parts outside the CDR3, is NAGVMQNPRHLVRRRGQEARLRCSPMKGHSHVYWYRQLPEEGLKFMVYLQKENIIDESGMPKERFSAEFPKEGPSILRIQQVVRGDSAAYFCASSPDWATNEKLFFGSGTQLSVL.